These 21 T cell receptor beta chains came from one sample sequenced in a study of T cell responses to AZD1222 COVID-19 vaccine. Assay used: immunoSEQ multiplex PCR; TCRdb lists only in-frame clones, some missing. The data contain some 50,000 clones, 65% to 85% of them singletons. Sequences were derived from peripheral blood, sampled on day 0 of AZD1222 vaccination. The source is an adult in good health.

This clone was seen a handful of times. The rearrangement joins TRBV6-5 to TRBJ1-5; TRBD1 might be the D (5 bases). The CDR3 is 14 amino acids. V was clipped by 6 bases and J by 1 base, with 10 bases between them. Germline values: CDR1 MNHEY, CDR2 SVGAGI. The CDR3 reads CASSGGASNQPQHF. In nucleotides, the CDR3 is TGTGCCAGCAGCGGGGGAGCAAGCAATCAGCCCCAGCATTTT.

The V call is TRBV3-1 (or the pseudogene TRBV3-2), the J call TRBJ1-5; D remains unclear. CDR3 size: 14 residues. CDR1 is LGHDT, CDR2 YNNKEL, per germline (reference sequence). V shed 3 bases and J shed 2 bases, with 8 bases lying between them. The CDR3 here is CASSQLGGNQPQHF. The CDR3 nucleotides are TGTGCCAGCAGCCAGCTAGGTGGCAATCAGCCCCAGCATTTT.

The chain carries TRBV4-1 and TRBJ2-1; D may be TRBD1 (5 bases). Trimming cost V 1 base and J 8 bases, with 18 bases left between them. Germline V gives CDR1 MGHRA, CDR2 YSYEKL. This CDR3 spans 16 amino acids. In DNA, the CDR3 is TGCGCCAGCAGCCAAGGGACACCGCTTTCCCGCCATGAGCAGTTCTTC. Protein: CASSQGTPLSRHEQFF.

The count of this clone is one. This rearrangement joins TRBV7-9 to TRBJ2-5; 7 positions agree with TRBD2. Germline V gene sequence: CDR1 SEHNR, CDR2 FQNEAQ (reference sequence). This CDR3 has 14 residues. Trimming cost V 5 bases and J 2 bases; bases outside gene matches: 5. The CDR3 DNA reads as TGTGCCAGCAGCCCGGGGACTAATCAAGAGACCCAGTACTTC. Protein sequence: CASSPGTNQETQYF.

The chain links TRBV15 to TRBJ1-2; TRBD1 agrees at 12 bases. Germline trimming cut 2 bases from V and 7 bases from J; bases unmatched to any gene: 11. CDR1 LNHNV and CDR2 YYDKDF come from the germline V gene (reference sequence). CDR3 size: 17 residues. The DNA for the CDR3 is TGTGCCACCAGCAGACTACCCGGGACAGGGGGCCGGGGTGGCTACACCTTC. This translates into CATSRLPGTGGRGGYTF.

The CDR3 DNA reads TGTGCCAGCAGCCACCGGACCGGCTCCTACGAGCAGTACTTC. It yields the protein CASSHRTGSYEQYF. The V call is TRBV5-6, the J call TRBJ2-7, with D unclear. Germline CDR1 reads SGHDT; CDR2 reads YYEEEE. The CDR3 totals 14 residues. Trimming shortened V by 4 bases and J by 0 bases, and 11 bases separated the two germline ends.

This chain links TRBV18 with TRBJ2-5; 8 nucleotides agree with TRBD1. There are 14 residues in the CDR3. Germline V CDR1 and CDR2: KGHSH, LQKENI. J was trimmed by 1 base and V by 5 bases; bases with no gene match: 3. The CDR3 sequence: CASSSDRVQETQYF. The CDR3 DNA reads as TGTGCCAGCTCATCGGACAGGGTCCAAGAGACCCAGTACTTC.

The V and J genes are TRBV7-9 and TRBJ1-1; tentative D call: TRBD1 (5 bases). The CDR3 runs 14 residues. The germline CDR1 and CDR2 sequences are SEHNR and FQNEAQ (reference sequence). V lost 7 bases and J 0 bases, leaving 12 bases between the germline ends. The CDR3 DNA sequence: TGTGCCAGCACCACCGGGACTTTGAACACTGAAGCTTTCTTT. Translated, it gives CASTTGTLNTEAFF.

The CDR3 region is CASSLVPGLETGEQYF. CDR3 nucleotides: TGCGCCAGCAGCTTGGTCCCTGGACTAGAAACGGGCGAGCAGTACTTC. The chain has TRBV5-1 and TRBJ2-7; 7 nucleotides align to TRBD2. Germline lookup yields CDR1 SGHRS and CDR2 YFSETQ. The CDR3 totals 16 residues. J gave up 6 bases and V 0 bases, and 12 bases lay outside the gene matches.

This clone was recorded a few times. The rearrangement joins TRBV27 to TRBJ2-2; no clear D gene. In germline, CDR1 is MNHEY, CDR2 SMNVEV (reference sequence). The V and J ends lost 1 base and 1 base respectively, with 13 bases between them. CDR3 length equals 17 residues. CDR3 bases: TGTGCCAGCAGTTTATTCTCCCTATGGAGGAACACCGGGGAGCTGTTTTTT. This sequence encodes CASSLFSLWRNTGELFF.

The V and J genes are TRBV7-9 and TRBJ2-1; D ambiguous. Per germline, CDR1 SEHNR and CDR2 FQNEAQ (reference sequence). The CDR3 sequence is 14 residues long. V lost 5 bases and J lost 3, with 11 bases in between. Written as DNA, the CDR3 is TGTGCCAGCAGCCCCGAGTCAGGCTACAATGAGCAGTTCTTC. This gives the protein CASSPESGYNEQFF. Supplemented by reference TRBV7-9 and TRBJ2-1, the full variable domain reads DTGVSQNPRHKITKRGQNVTFRCDPISEHNRLYWYRQTLGQGPEFLTYFQNEAQLEKSRLLSDRFSAERPKGSFSTLEIQRTEQGDSAMYLCASSPESGYNEQFFGPGTRLTVL.

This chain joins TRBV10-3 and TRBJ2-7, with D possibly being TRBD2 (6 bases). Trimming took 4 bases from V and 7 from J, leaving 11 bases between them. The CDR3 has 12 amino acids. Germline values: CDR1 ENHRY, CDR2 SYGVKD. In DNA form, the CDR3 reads TGTGCCATCAGTGCGGCGGGGTGGGAGCAGTACTTC. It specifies CAISAAGWEQYF.

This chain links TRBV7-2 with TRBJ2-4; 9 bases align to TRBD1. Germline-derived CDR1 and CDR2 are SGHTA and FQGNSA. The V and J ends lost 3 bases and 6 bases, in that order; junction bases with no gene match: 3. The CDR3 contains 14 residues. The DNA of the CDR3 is TGTGCCAGCAGCTTGCAGACAGGGGGAAACATTCAGTACTTC. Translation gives CASSLQTGGNIQYF.

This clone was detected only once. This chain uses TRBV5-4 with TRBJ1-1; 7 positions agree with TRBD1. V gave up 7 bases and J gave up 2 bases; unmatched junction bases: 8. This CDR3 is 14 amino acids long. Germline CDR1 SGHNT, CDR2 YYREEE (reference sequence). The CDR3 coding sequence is TGTGCCAGCTCGACAGGGACATTTAACACTGAAGCTTTCTTT. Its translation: CASSTGTFNTEAFF.

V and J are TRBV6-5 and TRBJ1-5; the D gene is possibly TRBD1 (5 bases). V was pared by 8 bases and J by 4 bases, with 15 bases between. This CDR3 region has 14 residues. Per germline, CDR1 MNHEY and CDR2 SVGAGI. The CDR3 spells CASLPGQGNQPQHF. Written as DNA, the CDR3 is TGTGCCAGCCTTCCCGGCCAGGGAAATCAGCCCCAGCATTTT.

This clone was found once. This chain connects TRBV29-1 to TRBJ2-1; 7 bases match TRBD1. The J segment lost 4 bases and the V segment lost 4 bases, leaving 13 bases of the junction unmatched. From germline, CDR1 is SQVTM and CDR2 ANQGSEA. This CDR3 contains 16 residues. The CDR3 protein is CSVVIGRGQPYNEQFF. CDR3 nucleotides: TGCAGCGTTGTAATCGGTCGGGGACAGCCGTACAATGAGCAGTTCTTC.

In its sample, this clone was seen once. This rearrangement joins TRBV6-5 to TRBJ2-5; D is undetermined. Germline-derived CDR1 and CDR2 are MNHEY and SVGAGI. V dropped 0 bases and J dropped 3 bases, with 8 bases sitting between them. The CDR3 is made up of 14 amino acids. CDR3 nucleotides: TGTGCCAGCAGTTACTCGACACAGAAAGAGACCCAGTACTTC. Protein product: CASSYSTQKETQYF.

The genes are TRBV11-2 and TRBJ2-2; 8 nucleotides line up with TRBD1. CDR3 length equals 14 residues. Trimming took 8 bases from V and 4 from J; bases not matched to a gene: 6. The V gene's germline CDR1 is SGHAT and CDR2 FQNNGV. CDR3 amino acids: CASGKDRVTGELFF. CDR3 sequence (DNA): TGTGCCAGCGGAAAGGACAGGGTCACCGGGGAGCTGTTTTTT.

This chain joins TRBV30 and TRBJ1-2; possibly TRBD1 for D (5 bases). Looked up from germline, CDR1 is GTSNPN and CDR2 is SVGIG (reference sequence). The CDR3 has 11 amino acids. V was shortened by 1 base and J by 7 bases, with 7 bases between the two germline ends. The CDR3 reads CAWSGQGGYTF. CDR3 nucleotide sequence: TGTGCCTGGAGTGGCCAGGGTGGCTACACCTTC. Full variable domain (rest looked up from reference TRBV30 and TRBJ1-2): SQTIHQWPATLVQPVGSPLSLECTVEGTSNPNLYWYRQAAGRGLQLLFYSVGIGQISSEVPQNLSASRPQDRQFILSSKKLLLSDSGFYLCAWSGQGGYTFGSGTRLTVV.

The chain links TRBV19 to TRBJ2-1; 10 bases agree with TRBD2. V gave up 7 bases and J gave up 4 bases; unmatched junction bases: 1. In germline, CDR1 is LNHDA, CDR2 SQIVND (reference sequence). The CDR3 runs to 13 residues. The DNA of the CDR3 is TGTGCCAGTAAACTAGCGGGATACAATGAGCAGTTCTTC. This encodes CASKLAGYNEQFF. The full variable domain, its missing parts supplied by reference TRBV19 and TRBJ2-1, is DGGITQSPKYLFRKEGQNVTLSCEQNLNHDAMYWYRQDPGQGLRLIYYSQIVNDFQKGDIAEGYSVSREKKESFPLTVTSAQKNPTAFYLCASKLAGYNEQFFGPGTRLTVL.

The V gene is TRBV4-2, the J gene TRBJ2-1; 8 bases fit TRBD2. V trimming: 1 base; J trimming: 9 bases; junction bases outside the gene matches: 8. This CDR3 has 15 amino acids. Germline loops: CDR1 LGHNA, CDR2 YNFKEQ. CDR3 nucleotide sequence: TGTGCCAGCAGCCAAGTGGTAGCGGGAACGGTTGAGCAGTTCTTC. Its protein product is CASSQVVAGTVEQFF.